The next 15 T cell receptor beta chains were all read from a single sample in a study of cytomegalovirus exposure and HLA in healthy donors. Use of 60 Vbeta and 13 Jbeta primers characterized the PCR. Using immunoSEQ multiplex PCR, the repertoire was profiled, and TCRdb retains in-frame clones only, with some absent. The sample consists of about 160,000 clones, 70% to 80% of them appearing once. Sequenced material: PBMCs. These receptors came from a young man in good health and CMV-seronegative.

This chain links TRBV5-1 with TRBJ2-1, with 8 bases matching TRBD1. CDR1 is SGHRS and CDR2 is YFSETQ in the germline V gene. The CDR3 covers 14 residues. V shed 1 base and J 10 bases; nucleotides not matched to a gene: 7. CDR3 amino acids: CASSLSADRDEQFF. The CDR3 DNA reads TGCGCCAGCAGCTTGTCAGCGGACAGGGACGAGCAGTTCTTC.

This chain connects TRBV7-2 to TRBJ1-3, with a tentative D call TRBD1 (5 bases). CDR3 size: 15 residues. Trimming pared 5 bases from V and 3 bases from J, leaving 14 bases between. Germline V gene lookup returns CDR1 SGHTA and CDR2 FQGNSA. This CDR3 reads CASSPGGFNGNTIYF. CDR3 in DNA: TGTGCCAGCAGCCCCGGGGGGTTTAATGGAAACACCATATATTTT. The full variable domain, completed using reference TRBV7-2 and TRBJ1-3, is GAGVSQSPSNKVTEKGKDVELRCDPISGHTALYWYRQSLGQGLEFLIYFQGNSAPDKSGLPSDRFSAERTGGSVSTLTIQRTQQEDSAVYLCASSPGGFNGNTIYFGEGSWLTVV.

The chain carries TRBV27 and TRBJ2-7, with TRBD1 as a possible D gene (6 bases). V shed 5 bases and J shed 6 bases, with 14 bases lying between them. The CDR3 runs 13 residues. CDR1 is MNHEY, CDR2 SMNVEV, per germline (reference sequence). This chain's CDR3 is CASSPGQSGEQYF. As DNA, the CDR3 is TGTGCCAGCAGTCCGGGACAATCGGGCGAGCAGTACTTC.

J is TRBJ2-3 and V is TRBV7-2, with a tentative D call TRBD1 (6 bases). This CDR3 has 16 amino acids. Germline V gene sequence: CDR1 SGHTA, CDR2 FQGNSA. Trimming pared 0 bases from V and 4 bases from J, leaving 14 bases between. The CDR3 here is CASSLAGASYPDTQYF. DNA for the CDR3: TGTGCCAGCAGCTTAGCGGGGGCATCCTATCCAGATACGCAGTATTTT.

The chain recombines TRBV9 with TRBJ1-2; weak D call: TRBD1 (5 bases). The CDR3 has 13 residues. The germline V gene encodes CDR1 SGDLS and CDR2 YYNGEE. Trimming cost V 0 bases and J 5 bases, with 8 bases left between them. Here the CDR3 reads CASSVEGQYGYTF. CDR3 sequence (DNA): TGTGCCAGCAGCGTAGAGGGGCAGTATGGCTACACCTTC.

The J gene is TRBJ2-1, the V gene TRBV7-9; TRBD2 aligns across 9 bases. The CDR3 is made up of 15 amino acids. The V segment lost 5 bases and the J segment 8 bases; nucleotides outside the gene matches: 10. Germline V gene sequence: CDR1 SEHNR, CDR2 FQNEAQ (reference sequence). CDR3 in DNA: TGTGCCAGCAGCCTCGGTAGCGGGAGTTCGCATGAGCAGTTCTTC. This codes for CASSLGSGSSHEQFF.

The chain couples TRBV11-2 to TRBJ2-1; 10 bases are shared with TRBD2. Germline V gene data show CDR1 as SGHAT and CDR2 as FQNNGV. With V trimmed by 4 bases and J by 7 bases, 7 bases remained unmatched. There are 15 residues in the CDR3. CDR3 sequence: CASSWSGGARNEQFF. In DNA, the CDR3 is TGTGCCAGCAGCTGGAGCGGGGGGGCCAGGAATGAGCAGTTCTTC.

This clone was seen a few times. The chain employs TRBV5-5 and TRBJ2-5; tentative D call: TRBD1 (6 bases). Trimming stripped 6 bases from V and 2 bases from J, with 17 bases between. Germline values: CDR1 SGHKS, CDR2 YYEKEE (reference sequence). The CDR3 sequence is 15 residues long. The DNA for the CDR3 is TGTGCCAGCACCATTAGGGGGACCCAGCAAGAGACCCAGTACTTC. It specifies CASTIRGTQQETQYF. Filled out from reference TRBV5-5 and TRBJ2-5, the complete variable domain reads DAGVTQSPTHLIKTRGQQVTLRCSPISGHKSVSWYQQVLGQGPQFIFQYYEKEERGRGNFPDRFSARQFPNYSSELNVNALLLGDSALYLCASTIRGTQQETQYFGPGTRLLVL.

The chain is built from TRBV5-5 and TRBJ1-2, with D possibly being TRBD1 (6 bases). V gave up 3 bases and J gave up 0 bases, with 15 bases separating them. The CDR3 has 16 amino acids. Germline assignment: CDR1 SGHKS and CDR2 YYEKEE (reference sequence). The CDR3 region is CASSWMTGDTNYGYTF. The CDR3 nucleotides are TGTGCCAGCAGCTGGATGACAGGCGATACTAACTATGGCTACACCTTC.

The CDR3 is CASSPVLAGGRGTDTQYF. CDR3 nucleotide sequence: TGTGCCAGCTCACCAGTCCTAGCGGGGGGGCGAGGCACAGATACGCAGTATTTT. The rearrangement links TRBV18 to TRBJ2-3; 12 bases map to TRBD2. Germline V gene data show CDR1 as KGHSH and CDR2 as LQKENI. This CDR3 region has 18 residues. Germline trimming cut 2 bases from V and 1 base from J; bases unmatched to any gene: 7. Complete variable domain (other parts from reference TRBV18 and TRBJ2-3): NAGVMQNPRHLVRRRGQEARLRCSPMKGHSHVYWYRQLPEEGLKFMVYLQKENIIDESGMPKERFSAEFPKEGPSILRIQQVVRGDSAAYFCASSPVLAGGRGTDTQYFGPGTRLTVL.

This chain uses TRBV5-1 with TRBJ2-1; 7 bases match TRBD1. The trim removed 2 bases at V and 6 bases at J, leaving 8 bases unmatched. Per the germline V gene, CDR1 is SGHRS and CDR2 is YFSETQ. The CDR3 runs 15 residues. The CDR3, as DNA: TGCGCCAGCAGCTTTCCAATCCAGGGGGTCAATGAGCAGTTCTTC. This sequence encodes CASSFPIQGVNEQFF.

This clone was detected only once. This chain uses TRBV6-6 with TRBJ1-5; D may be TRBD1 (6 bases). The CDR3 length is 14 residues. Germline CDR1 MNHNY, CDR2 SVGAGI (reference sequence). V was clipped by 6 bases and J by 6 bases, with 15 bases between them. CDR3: CASRGEQGRQPQHF. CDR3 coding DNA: TGTGCCAGCAGGGGGGAACAGGGTCGTCAGCCCCAGCATTTT.

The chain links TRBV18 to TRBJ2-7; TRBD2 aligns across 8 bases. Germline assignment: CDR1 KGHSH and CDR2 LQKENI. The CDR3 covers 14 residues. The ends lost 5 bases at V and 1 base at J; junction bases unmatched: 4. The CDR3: CASSSGLESYEQYF. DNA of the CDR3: TGTGCCAGCTCATCGGGACTAGAATCCTACGAGCAGTACTTC.

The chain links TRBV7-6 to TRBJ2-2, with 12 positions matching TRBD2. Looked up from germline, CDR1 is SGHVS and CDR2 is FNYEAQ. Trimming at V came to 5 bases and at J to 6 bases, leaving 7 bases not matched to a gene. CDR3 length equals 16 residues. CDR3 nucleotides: TGTGCCAGCAGCCAACCTAGCGGGAGGGCCGCCGGGGAGCTGTTTTTT. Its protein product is CASSQPSGRAAGELFF.

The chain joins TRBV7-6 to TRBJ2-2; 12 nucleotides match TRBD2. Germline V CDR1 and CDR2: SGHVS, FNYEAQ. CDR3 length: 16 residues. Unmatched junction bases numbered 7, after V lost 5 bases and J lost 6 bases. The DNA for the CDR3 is TGTGCCAGCAGCCGACTAGCGGGAGATCAATCCGGGGAGCTGTTTTTT. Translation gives CASSRLAGDQSGELFF.